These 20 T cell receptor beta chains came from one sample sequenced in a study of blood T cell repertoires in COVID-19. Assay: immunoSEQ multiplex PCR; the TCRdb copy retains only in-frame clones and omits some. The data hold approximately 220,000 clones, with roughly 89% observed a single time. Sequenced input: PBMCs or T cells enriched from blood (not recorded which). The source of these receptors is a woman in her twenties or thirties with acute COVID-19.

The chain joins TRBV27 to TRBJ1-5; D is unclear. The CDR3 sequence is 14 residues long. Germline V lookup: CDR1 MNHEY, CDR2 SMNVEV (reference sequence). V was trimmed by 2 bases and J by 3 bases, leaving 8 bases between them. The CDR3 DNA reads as TGTGCCAGCAGTTTAAGAGGTCTCAATCAGCCCCAGCATTTT. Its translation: CASSLRGLNQPQHF.

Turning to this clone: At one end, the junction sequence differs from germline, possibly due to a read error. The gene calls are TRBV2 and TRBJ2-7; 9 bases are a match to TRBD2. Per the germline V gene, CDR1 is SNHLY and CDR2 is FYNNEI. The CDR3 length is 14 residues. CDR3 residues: CASSERRGGLYFHF. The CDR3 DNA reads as TGTGCCAGCAGTGAGAGGCGGGGGGGCCTCTACTTCCACTTC.

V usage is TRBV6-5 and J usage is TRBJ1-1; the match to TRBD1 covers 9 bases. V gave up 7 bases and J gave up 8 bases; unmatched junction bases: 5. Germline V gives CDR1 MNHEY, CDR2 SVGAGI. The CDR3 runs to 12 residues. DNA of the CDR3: TGTGCCAGCATTCCAACAGGGGGCGAAGCTTTCTTT. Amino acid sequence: CASIPTGGEAFF.

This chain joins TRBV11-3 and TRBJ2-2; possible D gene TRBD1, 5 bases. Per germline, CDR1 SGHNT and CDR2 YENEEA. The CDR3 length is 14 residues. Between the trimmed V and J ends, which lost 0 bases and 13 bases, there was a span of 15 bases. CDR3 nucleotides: TGTGCCAGCAGCTTAGAGGGGCCGGACAAGTGGCTGTTTTTT. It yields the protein CASSLEGPDKWLFF. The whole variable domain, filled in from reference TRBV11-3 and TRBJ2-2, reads EAGVVQSPRYKIIEKKQPVAFWCNPISGHNTLYWYLQNLGQGPELLIRYENEEAVDDSQLPKDRFSAERLKGVDSTLKIQPAELGDSAVYLCASSLEGPDKWLFFGEGSRLTVL.

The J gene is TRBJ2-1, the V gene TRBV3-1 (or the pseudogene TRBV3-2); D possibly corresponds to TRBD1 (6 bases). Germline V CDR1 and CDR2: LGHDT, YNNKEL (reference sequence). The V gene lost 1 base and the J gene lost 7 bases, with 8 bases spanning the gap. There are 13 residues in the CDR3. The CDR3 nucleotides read TGTGCCAGCAGCCAAGCCCAGGGGAATGAGCAGTTCTTC. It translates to CASSQAQGNEQFF.

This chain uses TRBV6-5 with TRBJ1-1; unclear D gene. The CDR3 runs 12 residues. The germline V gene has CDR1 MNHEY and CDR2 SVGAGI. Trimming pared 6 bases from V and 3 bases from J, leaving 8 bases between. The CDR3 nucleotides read TGTGCCAGCAGCTTCACGGACACTGAAGCTTTCTTT. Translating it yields CASSFTDTEAFF.

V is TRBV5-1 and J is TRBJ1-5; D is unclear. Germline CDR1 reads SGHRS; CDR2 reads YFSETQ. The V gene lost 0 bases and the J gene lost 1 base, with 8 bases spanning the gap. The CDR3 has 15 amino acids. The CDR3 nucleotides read TGCGCCAGCAGCTTGGATGAGGGAAGCAATCAGCCCCAGCATTTT. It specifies CASSLDEGSNQPQHF.

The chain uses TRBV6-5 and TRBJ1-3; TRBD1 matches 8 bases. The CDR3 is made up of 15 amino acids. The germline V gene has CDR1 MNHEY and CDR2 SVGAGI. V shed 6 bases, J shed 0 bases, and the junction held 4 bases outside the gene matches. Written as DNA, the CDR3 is TGTGCCAGCAGCCAAGGGACAGGCTCTGGAAACACCATATATTTT. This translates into CASSQGTGSGNTIYF.

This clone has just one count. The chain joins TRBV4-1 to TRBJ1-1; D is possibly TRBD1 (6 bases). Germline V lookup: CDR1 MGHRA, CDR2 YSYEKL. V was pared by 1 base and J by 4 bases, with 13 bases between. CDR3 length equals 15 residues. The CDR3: CASSQALSDSTEAFF. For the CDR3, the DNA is TGCGCCAGCAGCCAAGCCCTGTCGGACAGCACTGAAGCTTTCTTT.

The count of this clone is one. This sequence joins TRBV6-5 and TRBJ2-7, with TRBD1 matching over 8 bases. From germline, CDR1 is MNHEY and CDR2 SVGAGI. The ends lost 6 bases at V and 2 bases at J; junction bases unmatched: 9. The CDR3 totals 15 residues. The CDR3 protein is CASSLAGQVAYEQYF. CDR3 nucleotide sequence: TGTGCCAGCAGCCTCGCGGGACAGGTAGCCTACGAGCAGTACTTC.

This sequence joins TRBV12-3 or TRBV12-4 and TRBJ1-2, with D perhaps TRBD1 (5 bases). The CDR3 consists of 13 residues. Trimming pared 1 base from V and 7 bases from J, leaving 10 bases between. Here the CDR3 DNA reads TGTGCCAGCAGTTTAGGGGGCGCGACTGGCTACACCTTC. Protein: CASSLGGATGYTF.

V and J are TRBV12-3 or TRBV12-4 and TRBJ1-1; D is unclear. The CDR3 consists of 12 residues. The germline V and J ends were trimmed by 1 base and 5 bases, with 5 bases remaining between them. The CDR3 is CASSLGATEAFF. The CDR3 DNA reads TGTGCCAGCAGTTTAGGGGCGACTGAAGCTTTCTTT.

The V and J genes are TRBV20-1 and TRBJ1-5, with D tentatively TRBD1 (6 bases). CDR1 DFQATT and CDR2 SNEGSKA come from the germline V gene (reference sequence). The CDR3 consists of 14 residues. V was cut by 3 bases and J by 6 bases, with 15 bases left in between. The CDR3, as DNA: TGCAGTGCTAGTTCAGCAGGGGAGGGTCAGCCCCAGCATTTT. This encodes CSASSAGEGQPQHF.

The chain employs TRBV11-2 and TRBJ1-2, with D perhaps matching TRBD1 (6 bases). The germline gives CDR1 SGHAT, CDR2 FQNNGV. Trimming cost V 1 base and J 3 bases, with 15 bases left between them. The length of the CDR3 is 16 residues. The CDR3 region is CASSLGQASLDYGYTF. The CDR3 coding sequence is TGTGCCAGCAGCTTAGGACAGGCCTCCTTGGACTATGGCTACACCTTC.

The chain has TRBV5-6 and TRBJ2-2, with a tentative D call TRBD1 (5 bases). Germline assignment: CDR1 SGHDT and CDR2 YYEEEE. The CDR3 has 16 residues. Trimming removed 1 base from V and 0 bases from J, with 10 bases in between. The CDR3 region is CASSLWGRANTGELFF. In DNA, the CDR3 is TGTGCCAGCAGCTTGTGGGGCAGGGCGAACACCGGGGAGCTGTTTTTT. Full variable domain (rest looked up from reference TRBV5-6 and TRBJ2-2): DAGVTQSPTHLIKTRGQQVTLRCSPKSGHDTVSWYQQALGQGPQFIFQYYEEEERQRGNFPDRFSGHQFPNYSSELNVNALLLGDSALYLCASSLWGRANTGELFFGEGSRLTVL.

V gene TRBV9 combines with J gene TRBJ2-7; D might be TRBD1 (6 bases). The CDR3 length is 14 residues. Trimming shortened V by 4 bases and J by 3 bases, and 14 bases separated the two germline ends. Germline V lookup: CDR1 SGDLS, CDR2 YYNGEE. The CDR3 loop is CASSPQGTNYEQYF. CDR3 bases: TGTGCCAGCAGCCCTCAGGGGACGAACTACGAGCAGTACTTC.

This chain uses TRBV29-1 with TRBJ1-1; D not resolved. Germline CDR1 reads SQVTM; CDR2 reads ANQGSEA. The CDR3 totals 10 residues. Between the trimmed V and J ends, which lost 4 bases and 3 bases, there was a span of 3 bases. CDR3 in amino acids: CSVADTEAFF. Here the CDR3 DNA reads TGCAGCGTTGCTGACACTGAAGCTTTCTTT.

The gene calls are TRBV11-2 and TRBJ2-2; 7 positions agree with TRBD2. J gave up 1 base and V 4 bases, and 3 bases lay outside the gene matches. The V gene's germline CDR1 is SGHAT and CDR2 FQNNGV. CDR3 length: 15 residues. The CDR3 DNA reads TGTGCCAGCAGCTCACAGCGGGAGAACACCGGGGAGCTGTTTTTT. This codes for CASSSQRENTGELFF.

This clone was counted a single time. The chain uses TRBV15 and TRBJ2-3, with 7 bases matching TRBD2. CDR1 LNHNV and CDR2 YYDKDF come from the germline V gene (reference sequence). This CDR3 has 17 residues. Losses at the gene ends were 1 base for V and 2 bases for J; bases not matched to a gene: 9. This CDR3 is CATSRGRGLAVTDTQYF. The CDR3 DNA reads TGTGCCACCAGCAGAGGCCGTGGGCTAGCGGTCACAGATACGCAGTATTTT.

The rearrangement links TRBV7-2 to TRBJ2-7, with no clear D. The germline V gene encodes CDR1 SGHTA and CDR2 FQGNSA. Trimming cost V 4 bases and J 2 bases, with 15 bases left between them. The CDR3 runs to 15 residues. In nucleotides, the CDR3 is TGTGCCAGCAGCTCGCAATCCTCAGAAACCTACGAGCAGTACTTC. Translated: CASSSQSSETYEQYF.